This TCR beta chain was captured in a study of T-cell reconstitution after alpha-beta-depleted transplantation in children. Study-level points and caveats: Certain patients had high TCRbeta diversity at day 60, and it came from recipient T cells and thymic progenitors that survived.

Unique molecular identifiers tagged the TCRbeta library. TCRdb called the PCR reads again in MiXCR, with one record for every CDR3 protein. The repertoire holds 300,000 to 400,000 distinct CDR3 sequences, with 23% as singletons. CDR3 length: 14 amino acids. Germline-derived CDR1 and CDR2 are SGHVS and FNYEAQ. V shed 3 bases and J shed 5 bases, with 13 bases lying between them. This clonotype was counted ten times or more. The target antigen is unknown. Sequences were derived from PBMCs, mostly from graft donor cells, sampled 180 days after TCRalphabeta/CD19-depleted stem cell transplant. The chain recombines TRBV7-6 with TRBJ2-5, with a possible D match to TRBD2 (5 bases). The sequence was collected from a male patient younger than 18 who had a stem cell transplant for acute lymphoblastic leukemia, so the T cells may come from the graft donor. As DNA, the CDR3 is TGTGCCAGCAGCTTTATAGGGAGAGGGGAGACCCAGTACTTC. Its protein product is CASSFIGRGETQYF.